The 27 T cell receptor beta chains below come from one sample, sequenced in a study of blood T cell repertoires in COVID-19. Profiling relied on immunoSEQ multiplex PCR, and the TCRdb table lists in-frame clones only, not all of them. The sample includes fewer than 45,000 clones, 85% seen only once; the top ten take approximately 15%. Material for sequencing was peripheral blood. The receptors derive from a human donor in a cohort sampled during active COVID-19.

This chain connects TRBV9 to TRBJ2-7; possibly TRBD2 for D (6 bases). Germline-derived CDR1 and CDR2 are SGDLS and YYNGEE. V shed 7 bases and J shed 4 bases, with 21 bases lying between them. The length of the CDR3 is 15 residues. The CDR3 sequence is CASGRGDSDGYEQYF. In nucleotides, the CDR3 is TGTGCCAGCGGACGTGGGGACTCGGACGGGTACGAGCAGTACTTC. The full variable domain, completed using reference TRBV9 and TRBJ2-7, is DSGVTQTPKHLITATGQRVTLRCSPRSGDLSVYWYQQSLDQGLQFLIQYYNGEERAKGNILERFSAQQFPDLHSELNLSSLELGDSALYFCASGRGDSDGYEQYFGPGTRLTVT.

This chain connects TRBV5-4 to TRBJ2-3; 9 bases fit TRBD2. The germline CDR1 and CDR2 sequences are SGHNT and YYREEE (reference sequence). This CDR3 has 13 amino acids. V lost 10 bases, J lost 6 bases, and 9 bases stayed unmatched. The CDR3 nucleotides read TGTGCCTCCGCGCGGGGGGGCGCGGATACGCAGTATTTT. Encoded protein: CASARGGADTQYF.

V gene TRBV6-5 combines with J gene TRBJ2-7; TRBD2 matches 8 bases. Unmatched junction bases numbered 0, after V lost 0 bases and J lost 2 bases. The CDR3 spans 14 residues. Germline assignment: CDR1 MNHEY and CDR2 SVGAGI. CDR3 sequence: CASSYSSGAYEQYF. CDR3 in DNA: TGTGCCAGCAGTTACTCTAGCGGGGCCTACGAGCAGTACTTC.

The V gene is TRBV7-9, the J gene TRBJ2-1, with TRBD2 identical over 8 bases. CDR3 length: 15 amino acids. Germline CDR1 reads SEHNR; CDR2 reads FQNEAQ (reference sequence). The trim removed 2 bases at V and 3 bases at J, leaving 3 bases unmatched. DNA of the CDR3: TGTGCCAGCAGCTTAATGAGCGGGGGCTACAATGAGCAGTTCTTC. Residues: CASSLMSGGYNEQFF.

The chain joins TRBV2 to TRBJ2-5, with 7 positions matching TRBD1. CDR3 size: 14 residues. Trimming removed 8 bases from V and 5 bases from J; junction bases left unmatched: 11. Per germline, CDR1 SNHLY and CDR2 FYNNEI. The CDR3 reads CASRLEGGKETQYF. DNA of the CDR3: TGTGCCAGCCGCCTCGAAGGGGGCAAGGAGACCCAGTACTTC.

This clone has more than one count but fewer than ten. The rearrangement joins TRBV27 to TRBJ1-3; D might be TRBD1 (5 bases). The CDR3 totals 16 residues. V was shortened by 6 bases and J by 6 bases, with 21 bases between the two germline ends. The germline CDR1 and CDR2 sequences are MNHEY and SMNVEV (reference sequence). The DNA of the CDR3 is TGTGCCAGCAGCCCTCAGCTGGGACCGGGAGCAAACACCATATATTTT. It codes for CASSPQLGPGANTIYF.

The CDR3 loop is CASSRGTSGARTDTQYF. The CDR3, as DNA: TGTGCCAGCAGCCGCGGGACTAGCGGAGCCCGCACAGATACGCAGTATTTT. The chain has TRBV6-2 or TRBV6-3 and TRBJ2-3; 11 nucleotides align to TRBD2. The CDR3 runs 17 residues. J lost 1 base, V lost 6 bases, and 9 bases had no gene match. The V gene's germline CDR1 is MNHEY and CDR2 SVGEGT.

In this sample, this clone turned up once. The V call is TRBV5-1, the J call TRBJ1-1; maybe TRBD1 (6 bases). In germline, CDR1 is SGHRS, CDR2 YFSETQ. Trimming pared 3 bases from V and 5 bases from J, leaving 17 bases between. This CDR3 contains 15 residues. The CDR3 coding sequence is TGCGCCAGCAGCTCCTCCAACAGGGTTGGGACTGAAGCTTTCTTT. Translating it yields CASSSSNRVGTEAFF.

The chain joins TRBV5-8 to TRBJ1-6, with a tentative D call TRBD1 (5 bases). The CDR3 contains 14 residues. Germline CDR1 SGHTS, CDR2 YDEGEE. V lost 2 bases to trimming and J lost 11 bases, with 14 bases between them. CDR3 DNA: TGTGCCAGCAGCTTCATTAGGGGTTTCACACCCCTCCACTTT. As protein: CASSFIRGFTPLHF.

The J gene is TRBJ2-4, the V gene TRBV5-5; 10 bases are a match to TRBD1. The CDR3 runs to 18 residues. The J segment lost 5 bases and the V segment lost 0 bases, leaving 11 bases of the junction unmatched. Germline V gene data show CDR1 as SGHKS and CDR2 as YYEKEE (reference sequence). CDR3 nucleotides: TGTGCCAGCAGCTTGGGGGGGACAGGGGCGGGCTTGGAAAACATTCAGTACTTC. Its protein is CASSLGGTGAGLENIQYF. Drawing the rest from reference TRBV5-5 and TRBJ2-4, the complete variable domain is DAGVTQSPTHLIKTRGQQVTLRCSPISGHKSVSWYQQVLGQGPQFIFQYYEKEERGRGNFPDRFSARQFPNYSSELNVNALLLGDSALYLCASSLGGTGAGLENIQYFGAGTRLSVL.

V and J are TRBV18 and TRBJ1-2; D uncertain. The CDR3 runs 13 residues. Trimming removed 5 bases from V and 7 bases from J, with 14 bases in between. The V gene's germline CDR1 is KGHSH and CDR2 LQKENI. CDR3 bases: TGTGCCAGCTCAACCGATCAAGGGAGTGGCTACACCTTC. Protein product: CASSTDQGSGYTF.

The chain joins TRBV7-8 to TRBJ1-3; D remains unclear. V was pared by 5 bases and J by 4 bases, with 18 bases between. The CDR3 extends over 16 amino acids. CDR1 is SGHVS, CDR2 FQNEAQ, per germline. DNA of the CDR3: TGTGCCAGCAGCAAGATTGAGGTCAATGTGGGAAACACCATATATTTT. It yields the protein CASSKIEVNVGNTIYF.

V is TRBV7-9 and J is TRBJ1-1; TRBD1 matches 8 bases. The CDR3 covers 15 residues. The germline CDR1 and CDR2 sequences are SEHNR and FQNEAQ (reference sequence). Trimming took 1 base from V and 5 from J; bases not matched to a gene: 6. This CDR3 is CASSLDDRGETEAFF. Written as DNA, the CDR3 is TGTGCCAGCAGCTTAGATGACAGGGGAGAGACTGAAGCTTTCTTT.

This chain connects TRBV7-8 to TRBJ2-7; possible D gene TRBD2, 5 bases. The CDR3 runs 15 residues. Per the germline V gene, CDR1 is SGHVS and CDR2 is FQNEAQ. Trimming took 4 bases from V and 7 from J, leaving 20 bases between them. CDR3 nucleotide sequence: TGTGCCAGCAGCTACCCTCCTCCGGGAAATAGGGAGCAGTACTTC. The encoded protein is CASSYPPPGNREQYF.

V is TRBV27 and J is TRBJ1-1; D is possibly TRBD1 (6 bases). The CDR3 runs to 15 residues. CDR1 is MNHEY and CDR2 is SMNVEV in the germline V gene (reference sequence). The ends were cut back, 7 bases at V and 0 bases at J, with 15 bases in the middle. This CDR3 is CASKKGGTLNTEAFF. The DNA of the CDR3 is TGTGCCAGCAAAAAGGGGGGGACTCTGAACACTGAAGCTTTCTTT.

The V gene is TRBV29-1, the J gene TRBJ2-7; maybe TRBD1 (5 bases). V was trimmed by 4 bases and J by 4 bases, leaving 11 bases between them. Germline CDR1 reads SQVTM; CDR2 reads ANQGSEA. This CDR3 is 12 amino acids long. CDR3 loop: CSVASDSYEQYF. In nucleotides, the CDR3 is TGCAGCGTTGCCTCCGACAGTTACGAGCAGTACTTC.

This clone was seen only a few times. J is TRBJ1-1 and V is TRBV30; D is unclear. Germline V CDR1 and CDR2: GTSNPN, SVGIG (reference sequence). The V end lost 1 base, the J end lost 1 base, and 7 bases lay between the germline ends. The CDR3 contains 13 residues. CDR3 DNA sequence: TGTGCCTGGAGTGAGCATCAGAACACTGAAGCTTTCTTT. This encodes CAWSEHQNTEAFF. Full variable domain (rest looked up from reference TRBV30 and TRBJ1-1): SQTIHQWPATLVQPVGSPLSLECTVEGTSNPNLYWYRQAAGRGLQLLFYSVGIGQISSEVPQNLSASRPQDRQFILSSKKLLLSDSGFYLCAWSEHQNTEAFFGQGTRLTVV.

The count of this clone is one. The CDR3 reads CASTVLRAQTQKPYNEQFF. CDR3 coding DNA: TGTGCCAGCACGGTCCTTAGAGCGCAGACTCAAAAGCCCTACAATGAGCAGTTCTTC. The genes are TRBV2 and TRBJ2-1; D call uncertain. Germline values: CDR1 SNHLY, CDR2 FYNNEI. This CDR3 spans 19 amino acids. V gave up 7 bases and J gave up 2 bases, with 27 bases separating them.

The gene calls are TRBV7-9 and TRBJ2-7, with 8 bases fitting TRBD2. The CDR3 runs 13 residues. Germline V CDR1 and CDR2: SEHNR, FQNEAQ (reference sequence). Trimming at V came to 8 bases and at J to 0 bases, leaving 3 bases not matched to a gene. DNA of the CDR3: TGTGCCAGCGGCGGGGGGAGCTCCTACGAGCAGTACTTC. Translating gives CASGGGSSYEQYF.

V is TRBV4-3 and J is TRBJ2-3; 9 bases match TRBD1. Germline values: CDR1 LGHNA, CDR2 YSLEER. The CDR3 runs to 16 residues. Unmatched junction bases numbered 8, after V lost 4 bases and J lost 3 bases. The DNA of the CDR3 is TGCGCCAGCAGCCGCACACAGGGGGCTCTAACAGATACGCAGTATTTT. It codes for CASSRTQGALTDTQYF.

The CDR3 sequence is CATSRRGSDTQYF. CDR3 nucleotides: TGTGCCACCAGCAGGAGAGGATCAGATACGCAGTATTTT. The genes are TRBV15 and TRBJ2-3; unclear D gene. This CDR3 spans 13 amino acids. V was pared by 3 bases and J by 4 bases, with 8 bases between. The V gene's germline CDR1 is LNHNV and CDR2 YYDKDF (reference sequence).

The genes are TRBV4-2 and TRBJ1-6; 9 bases agree with TRBD1. The V and J ends lost 2 bases and 7 bases, in that order; junction bases with no gene match: 3. From germline, CDR1 is LGHNA and CDR2 YNFKEQ. The CDR3 contains 15 residues. The CDR3 DNA reads as TGTGCCAGCAGCCAACTGGACAGGGGAAATTCACCCCTCCACTTT. This sequence encodes CASSQLDRGNSPLHF.

This clone was detected once. The chain uses TRBV6-6 and TRBJ2-7, with 9 bases that match TRBD2. Germline V CDR1 and CDR2: MNHNY, SVGAGI (reference sequence). V lost 3 bases, J lost 2 bases, and 5 bases stayed unmatched. This CDR3 is built from 15 residues. Here the CDR3 DNA reads TGTGCCAGCAGTTATCTCAGCGGGGGGACCTACGAGCAGTACTTC. Amino acids: CASSYLSGGTYEQYF.

This clone has a single count. This sequence joins TRBV7-9 and TRBJ2-5; D is perhaps TRBD2 (6 bases). CDR3 length: 14 amino acids. Trimming stripped 7 bases from V and 3 bases from J, with 15 bases between. CDR1 is SEHNR, CDR2 FQNEAQ, per germline (reference sequence). The CDR3: CASTNAGRKETQYF. For the CDR3, the DNA is TGTGCCAGCACCAATGCCGGGAGAAAAGAGACCCAGTACTTC.

V is TRBV28 and J is TRBJ1-5; perhaps TRBD1 as D (6 bases). The V gene's germline CDR1 is MDHEN and CDR2 SYDVKM. This CDR3 region has 13 residues. The V end lost 2 bases, the J end lost 5 bases, and 7 bases lay between the germline ends. The CDR3 reads CASSLGGHQPQHF. The CDR3 DNA is TGTGCCAGCAGTTTAGGGGGCCATCAGCCCCAGCATTTT.

The chain links TRBV7-3 to TRBJ2-3, with 7 positions matching TRBD1. Losses at the gene ends were 5 bases for V and 4 bases for J; bases not matched to a gene: 12. This CDR3 comprises 16 residues. The V gene's germline CDR1 is SGHTA and CDR2 FQGTGA. The CDR3 loop reads CASSANLGQFADTQYF. In nucleotides, the CDR3 is TGTGCCAGCAGCGCCAACCTGGGACAGTTTGCAGATACGCAGTATTTT.

The J gene is TRBJ1-3, the V gene TRBV9, with TRBD1 matching over 7 bases. The trim removed 3 bases at V and 0 bases at J, leaving 3 bases unmatched. Germline V gene sequence: CDR1 SGDLS, CDR2 YYNGEE. The CDR3 length is 15 residues. The CDR3 sequence: CASSDGTASGNTIYF. Written as DNA, the CDR3 is TGTGCCAGCAGCGACGGGACAGCCTCTGGAAACACCATATATTTT.